Following are 18 T cell receptor beta chains from one sample sequenced in a study of blood T cell repertoires in COVID-19. The repertoire was sequenced with immunoSEQ multiplex PCR; TCRdb's copy has only in-frame clones and lacks some. The sample includes 200,000 or so clones, 65% to 85% seen only once; the top ten take 7.4%. The sample consisted of PBMCs or T cells enriched from blood (not recorded which). These receptors originate from a woman between 35 and 50 years old with acute COVID-19.

The chain combines TRBV6-1 with TRBJ1-2; a weak D match, TRBD1 (6 bases). V lost 1 base and J lost 5, with 14 bases in between. The germline V gene has CDR1 MNHNS and CDR2 SASEGT. This CDR3 has 15 amino acids. CDR3 sequence reads: CASSEDQGRIYGYTF. DNA of the CDR3: TGTGCCAGCAGTGAAGATCAGGGGCGGATATATGGCTACACCTTC.

This clone has a handful of counts. The J gene is TRBJ1-3, the V gene TRBV6-1, with TRBD1 matching over 8 bases. V lost 0 bases to trimming and J lost 0 bases; unmatched junction nucleotides: 4. Germline CDR1 MNHNS, CDR2 SASEGT. The CDR3 is made up of 17 amino acids. The CDR3 region has the DNA TGTGCCAGCAGTGAAGCGCGACAGGGGACCTCTGGAAACACCATATATTTT. The encoded protein is CASSEARQGTSGNTIYF.

This chain connects TRBV19 to TRBJ2-7; D is possibly TRBD2 (6 bases). The V gene's germline CDR1 is LNHDA and CDR2 SQIVND (reference sequence). The V gene lost 6 bases and the J gene lost 3 bases, with 18 bases spanning the gap. The CDR3 runs to 15 residues. DNA for the CDR3: TGTGCCAGTAGCGGGAGATGGACGGTGGGCTACGAGCAGTACTTC. Its protein product is CASSGRWTVGYEQYF.

The chain uses TRBV11-1 and TRBJ2-1; 9 bases line up with TRBD2. V trimming: 1 base; J trimming: 10 bases; junction bases outside the gene matches: 11. CDR3 length: 16 amino acids. CDR1 and CDR2 from the germline V gene are SGHAT and FQDESV (reference sequence). In DNA form, the CDR3 reads TGTGCCAGCAGCTTAGTGACGCCGGGACTAGCAGGGGAGCAGTTCTTC. Protein sequence: CASSLVTPGLAGEQFF.

This clone appeared a few times. The rearrangement uses TRBV5-1 and TRBJ1-4; 8 positions agree with TRBD1. The CDR3 is made up of 19 amino acids. Losses at the gene ends were 4 bases for V and 0 bases for J; bases not matched to a gene: 14. Germline values: CDR1 SGHRS, CDR2 YFSETQ. The CDR3 is CASSPLPVRGPSTNEKLFF. The CDR3 coding sequence is TGCGCCAGCAGCCCGCTGCCGGTCAGGGGGCCCTCAACTAATGAAAAACTGTTTTTT.

This chain links TRBV19 with TRBJ1-5; D might be TRBD1 (6 bases). V shed 10 bases and J shed 7 bases, with 17 bases lying between them. Germline CDR1 and CDR2: LNHDA and SQIVND (reference sequence). The CDR3 contains 13 residues. This chain's CDR3 is CATQQGRQQPQHF. As DNA, the CDR3 is TGTGCCACCCAACAGGGTCGTCAGCAGCCCCAGCATTTT.

V usage is TRBV6-5 and J usage is TRBJ1-5, with D hard to call. CDR1 MNHEY and CDR2 SVGAGI come from the germline V gene. V was shortened by 8 bases and J by 5 bases, with 4 bases between the two germline ends. CDR3 length: 10 amino acids. The DNA for the CDR3 is TGTGCCAGCGGCCATCAGCCCCAGCATTTT. This codes for CASGHQPQHF.

The chain links TRBV4-3 to TRBJ2-6, with D possibly matching TRBD2 (6 bases). The CDR3 consists of 15 residues. Germline CDR1 reads LGHNA; CDR2 reads YSLEER. V was trimmed by 5 bases and J by 4 bases, leaving 12 bases between them. The CDR3 sequence: CASSYLSGGANVLTF. CDR3 sequence (DNA): TGCGCCAGCAGCTACCTTAGCGGAGGGGCCAACGTCCTGACTTTC.

V gene TRBV28 combines with J gene TRBJ1-1; D remains unclear. This CDR3 contains 15 residues. CDR1 is MDHEN, CDR2 SYDVKM, per germline. Between the trimmed V and J ends, which lost 4 bases and 2 bases, there was a span of 14 bases. Here the CDR3 reads CASSSPAGLNTEAFF. CDR3 bases: TGTGCCAGCAGTTCCCCCGCGGGCCTTAACACTGAAGCTTTCTTT.

In its sample, this clone was seen once. The chain is built from TRBV30 and TRBJ2-5; maybe TRBD2 (5 bases). There are 15 residues in the CDR3. The germline gives CDR1 GTSNPN, CDR2 SVGIG (reference sequence). V was cut by 4 bases and J by 4 bases, with 19 bases left in between. Written as DNA, the CDR3 is TGTGCCTGGACAGAGTTGGGGAGAAGGACAGAGACCCAGTACTTC. Translation: CAWTELGRRTETQYF.

This chain uses TRBV5-1 with TRBJ2-7; D is perhaps TRBD1 (5 bases). The V gene's germline CDR1 is SGHRS and CDR2 YFSETQ. The CDR3 spans 15 residues. V was trimmed by 3 bases and J by 0 bases, leaving 13 bases between them. As DNA, the CDR3 is TGCGCCAGCAGCTCAGGGTTAGGGGTCTCCTACGAGCAGTACTTC. It codes for CASSSGLGVSYEQYF.

The chain has TRBV10-1 and TRBJ2-1; 7 nucleotides line up with TRBD1. V trimming: 3 bases; J trimming: 4 bases; junction bases outside the gene matches: 6. This CDR3 is 15 amino acids long. Germline CDR1 is WNHNN and CDR2 is SYGVQD (reference sequence). CDR3 in DNA: TGCGCCAGCAGTGATGGGACAGCGCTGTACAATGAGCAGTTCTTC. It is translated as CASSDGTALYNEQFF.

This clone appeared a few times. The genes are TRBV5-1 and TRBJ1-2, with TRBD1 matching over 8 bases. The CDR3 length is 14 residues. The V segment lost 4 bases and the J segment 2 bases; nucleotides outside the gene matches: 4. Germline V CDR1 and CDR2: SGHRS, YFSETQ. The CDR3 loop is CASSKRTGNYGYTF. In nucleotides, the CDR3 is TGCGCCAGCAGCAAAAGGACAGGGAACTATGGCTACACCTTC. The entire variable domain, with the rest obtained from reference TRBV5-1 and TRBJ1-2, is as follows: KAGVTQTPRYLIKTRGQQVTLSCSPISGHRSVSWYQQTPGQGLQFLFEYFSETQRNKGNFPGRFSGRQFSNSRSEMNVSTLELGDSALYLCASSKRTGNYGYTFGSGTRLTVV.

This chain joins TRBV5-1 and TRBJ2-5; D possibly corresponds to TRBD1 (6 bases). The CDR3 extends over 13 amino acids. From germline, CDR1 is SGHRS and CDR2 YFSETQ. V lost 7 bases to trimming and J lost 5 bases, with 15 bases between them. CDR3 loop: CASGTGRRETQYF. CDR3 sequence (DNA): TGCGCCAGCGGAACAGGGCGTCGCGAGACCCAGTACTTC.

V gene TRBV6-6 combines with J gene TRBJ1-1, with D perhaps TRBD1 (5 bases). The V gene lost 2 bases and the J gene lost 4 bases, with 11 bases spanning the gap. Germline CDR1 and CDR2: MNHNY and SVGAGI (reference sequence). The CDR3 contains 14 residues. CDR3 coding DNA: TGTGCCAGCAGTTACCAGGGAAGTGGCACTGAAGCTTTCTTT. The encoded protein is CASSYQGSGTEAFF.

The rearrangement links TRBV5-1 to TRBJ2-3, with D unclear. Between the trimmed V and J ends, which lost 8 bases and 0 bases, there was a span of 7 bases. This CDR3 is built from 12 residues. CDR1 is SGHRS and CDR2 is YFSETQ in the germline V gene. DNA for the CDR3: TGCGCCAGGCCAGGAAGCACAGATACGCAGTATTTT. Protein: CARPGSTDTQYF.

CDR3 bases: TGTGCCAGCAGCCCCTTTCCGGGGGGACAGCCCCAGCATTTT. This gives the protein CASSPFPGGQPQHF. The chain has TRBV9 and TRBJ1-5; the D gene is possibly TRBD1 (5 bases). The CDR3 spans 14 residues. Looked up from germline, CDR1 is SGDLS and CDR2 is YYNGEE. Trimming cost V 4 bases and J 7 bases, with 15 bases left between them.

This chain links TRBV9 with TRBJ2-3, with D possibly TRBD2 on 6 matching bases. This CDR3 has 13 amino acids. Per germline, CDR1 SGDLS and CDR2 YYNGEE. Trimming removed 3 bases from V and 4 bases from J, with 9 bases in between. The CDR3 region has the DNA TGTGCCAGCAGCGGCGGGACTTCAGATACGCAGTATTTT. This codes for CASSGGTSDTQYF.